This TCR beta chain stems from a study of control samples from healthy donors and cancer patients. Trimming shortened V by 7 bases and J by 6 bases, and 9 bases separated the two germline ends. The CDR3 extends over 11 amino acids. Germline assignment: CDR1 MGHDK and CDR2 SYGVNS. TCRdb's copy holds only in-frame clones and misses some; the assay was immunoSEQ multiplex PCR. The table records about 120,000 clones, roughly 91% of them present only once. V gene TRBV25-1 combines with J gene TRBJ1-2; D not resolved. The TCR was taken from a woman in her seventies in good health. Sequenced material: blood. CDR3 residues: CASISENGYTF. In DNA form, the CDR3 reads TGTGCCAGCATTTCCGAGAATGGCTACACCTTC.